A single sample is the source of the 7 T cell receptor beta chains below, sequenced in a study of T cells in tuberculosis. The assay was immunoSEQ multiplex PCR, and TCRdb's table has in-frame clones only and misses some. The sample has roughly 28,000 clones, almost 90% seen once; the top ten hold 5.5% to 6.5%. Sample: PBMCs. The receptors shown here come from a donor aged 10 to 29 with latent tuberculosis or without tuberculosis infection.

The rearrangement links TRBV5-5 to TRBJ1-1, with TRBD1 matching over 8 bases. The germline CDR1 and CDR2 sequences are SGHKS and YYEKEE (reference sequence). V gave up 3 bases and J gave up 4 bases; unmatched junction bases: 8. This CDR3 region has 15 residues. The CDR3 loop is CASSWQGAPGTEAFF. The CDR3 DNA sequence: TGTGCCAGCAGCTGGCAGGGGGCGCCGGGCACTGAAGCTTTCTTT.

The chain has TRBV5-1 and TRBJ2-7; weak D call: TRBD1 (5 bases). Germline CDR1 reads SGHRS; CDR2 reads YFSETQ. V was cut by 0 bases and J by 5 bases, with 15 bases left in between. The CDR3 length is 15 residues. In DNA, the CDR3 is TGCGCCAGCAGCTTGGTAGCAGGGTCGTTGAACGAGCAGTACTTC. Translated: CASSLVAGSLNEQYF.

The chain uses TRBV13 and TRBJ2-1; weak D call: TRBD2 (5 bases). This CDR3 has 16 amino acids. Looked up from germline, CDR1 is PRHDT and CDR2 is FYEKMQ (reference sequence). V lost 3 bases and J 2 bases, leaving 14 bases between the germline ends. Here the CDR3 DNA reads TGTGCCAGCAGCTTTCGAGGGCCGGCCACCTACAATGAGCAGTTCTTC. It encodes CASSFRGPATYNEQFF.

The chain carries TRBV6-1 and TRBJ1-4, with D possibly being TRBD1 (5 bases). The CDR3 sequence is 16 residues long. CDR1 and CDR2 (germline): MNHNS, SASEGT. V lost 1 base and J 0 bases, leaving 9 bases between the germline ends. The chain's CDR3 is CASSEGADTTNEKLFF. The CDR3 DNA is TGTGCCAGCAGTGAAGGTGCGGACACAACTAATGAAAAACTGTTTTTT.

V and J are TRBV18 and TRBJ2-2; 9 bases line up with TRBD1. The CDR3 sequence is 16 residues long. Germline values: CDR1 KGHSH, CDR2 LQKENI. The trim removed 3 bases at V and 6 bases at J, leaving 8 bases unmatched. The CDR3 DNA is TGTGCCAGCTCACCGGTGCGGGGACAGGGACCCGGGGAGCTGTTTTTT. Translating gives CASSPVRGQGPGELFF.

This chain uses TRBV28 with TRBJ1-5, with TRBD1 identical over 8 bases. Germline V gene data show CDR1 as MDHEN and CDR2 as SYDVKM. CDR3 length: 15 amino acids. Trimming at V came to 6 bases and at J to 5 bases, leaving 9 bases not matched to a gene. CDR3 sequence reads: CASSSGTGYHQPQHF. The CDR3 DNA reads TGTGCCAGCAGCTCCGGGACAGGTTACCATCAGCCCCAGCATTTT.

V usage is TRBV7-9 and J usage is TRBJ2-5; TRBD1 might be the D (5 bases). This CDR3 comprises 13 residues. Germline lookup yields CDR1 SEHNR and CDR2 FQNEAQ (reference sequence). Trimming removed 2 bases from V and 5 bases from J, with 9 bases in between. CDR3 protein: CASSLNPGETQYF. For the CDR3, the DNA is TGTGCCAGCAGCTTAAACCCAGGGGAGACCCAGTACTTC.